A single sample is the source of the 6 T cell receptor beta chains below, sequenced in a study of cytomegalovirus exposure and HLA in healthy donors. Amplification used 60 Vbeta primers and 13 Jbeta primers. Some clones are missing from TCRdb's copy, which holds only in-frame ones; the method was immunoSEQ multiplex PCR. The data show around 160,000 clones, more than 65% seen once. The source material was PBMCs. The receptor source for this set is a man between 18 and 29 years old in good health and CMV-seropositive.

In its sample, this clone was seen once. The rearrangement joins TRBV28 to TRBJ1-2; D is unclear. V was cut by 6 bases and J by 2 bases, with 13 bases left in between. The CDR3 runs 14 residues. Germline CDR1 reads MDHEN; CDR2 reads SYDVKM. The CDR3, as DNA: TGTGCCAGCAGGCCTCCACAAACGAACTATGGCTACACCTTC. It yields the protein CASRPPQTNYGYTF.

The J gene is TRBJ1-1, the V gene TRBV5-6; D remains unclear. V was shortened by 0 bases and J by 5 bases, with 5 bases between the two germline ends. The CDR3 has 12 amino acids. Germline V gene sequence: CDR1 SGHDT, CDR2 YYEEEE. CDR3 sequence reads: CASSLGRTEAFF. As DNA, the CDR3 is TGTGCCAGCAGCTTGGGGCGGACTGAAGCTTTCTTT. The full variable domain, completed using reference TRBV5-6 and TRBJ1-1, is DAGVTQSPTHLIKTRGQQVTLRCSPKSGHDTVSWYQQALGQGPQFIFQYYEEEERQRGNFPDRFSGHQFPNYSSELNVNALLLGDSALYLCASSLGRTEAFFGQGTRLTVV.

CDR3 DNA: TGTGCCAGCAGCTCTTGGACAGAGGGGCGTTACGAGCAGTACTTC. The encoded protein is CASSSWTEGRYEQYF. The chain recombines TRBV11-2 with TRBJ2-7; D is possibly TRBD1 (6 bases). V gave up 4 bases and J gave up 4 bases, with 17 bases separating them. The CDR3 is made up of 15 amino acids. Looked up from germline, CDR1 is SGHAT and CDR2 is FQNNGV.

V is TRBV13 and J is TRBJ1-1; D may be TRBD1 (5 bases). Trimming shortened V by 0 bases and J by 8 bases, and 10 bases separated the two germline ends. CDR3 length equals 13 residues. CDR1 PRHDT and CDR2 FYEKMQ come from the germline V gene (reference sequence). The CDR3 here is CASSLGHRTEAFF. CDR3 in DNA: TGTGCCAGCAGCTTAGGTCATAGGACAGAAGCTTTCTTT.

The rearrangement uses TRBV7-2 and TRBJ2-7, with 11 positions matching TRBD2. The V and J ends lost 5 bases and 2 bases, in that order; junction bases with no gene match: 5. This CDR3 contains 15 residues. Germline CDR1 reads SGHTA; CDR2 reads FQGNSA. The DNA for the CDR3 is TGTGCCAGCAGCACAATAGCGGGAGGGACCTACGAGCAGTACTTC. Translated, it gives CASSTIAGGTYEQYF. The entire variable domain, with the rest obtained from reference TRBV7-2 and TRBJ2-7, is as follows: GAGVSQSPSNKVTEKGKDVELRCDPISGHTALYWYRQSLGQGLEFLIYFQGNSAPDKSGLPSDRFSAERTGGSVSTLTIQRTQQEDSAVYLCASSTIAGGTYEQYFGPGTRLTVT.

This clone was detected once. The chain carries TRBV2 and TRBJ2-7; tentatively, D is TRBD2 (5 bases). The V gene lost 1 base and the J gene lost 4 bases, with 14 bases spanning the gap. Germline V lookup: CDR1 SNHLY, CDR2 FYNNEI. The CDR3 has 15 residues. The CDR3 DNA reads TGTGCCAGCAGTGAAGATAAGAGGGCCGATTACGAGCAGTACTTC. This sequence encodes CASSEDKRADYEQYF. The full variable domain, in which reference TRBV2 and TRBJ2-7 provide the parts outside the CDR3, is EPEVTQTPSHQVTQMGQEVILRCVPISNHLYFYWYRQILGQKVEFLVSFYNNEISEKSEIFDDQFSVERPDGSNFTLKIRSTKLEDSAMYFCASSEDKRADYEQYFGPGTRLTVT.